What follows describes a single TCR beta chain. Its specificity is not known. This entry is derived from a study of beta chain features in type 1 diabetes. Expressed TCRB transcripts were sequenced because the isolated RNA had all been reverse transcribed beforehand. Clones were sequenced by immunoSEQ multiplex PCR, and TCRdb holds only the in-frame ones, with some missing. The repertoire has 93,000 or so clones, 25% to 35% of them found once; the top ten carry about 0.49%. Trimming shortened V by 1 base and J by 4 bases, and 13 bases separated the two germline ends. CDR3 length equals 15 residues. CDR1 and CDR2 from the germline V gene are MNHNS and SASEGT. The study's findings and limits: PCR might show a preference for shorter templates, equally across patients and controls. Shortening of TCRB CDR3s, moderate but significant, appeared in all four CD4+ subsets of Type 1 diabetes patients.

This chain links TRBV6-1 with TRBJ1-2, with D perhaps matching TRBD1 (6 bases). Sequenced: central memory CD4+ T cells from blood. The clonotype originates from a young woman with type 1 diabetes. CDR3 DNA sequence: TGTGCCAGCAGTGAAGGGACAGATTTTACCTATGGCTACACCTTC. The encoded protein is CASSEGTDFTYGYTF.